A single T cell receptor (beta chain) is shown here with its context. These data originate in a study of control samples from healthy donors and cancer patients. The repertoire was sequenced with immunoSEQ multiplex PCR; TCRdb's copy has only in-frame clones and lacks some. Of about 35,000 clones in the sample, about 86% were seen once. Germline-derived CDR1 and CDR2 are SGDLS and YYNGEE. The CDR3 is 14 residues long. V shed 0 bases and J shed 4 bases, with 9 bases lying between them. The specimen was PBMCs. This TCR was sampled from a woman between 35 and 50 years old with lung cancer. This chain joins TRBV9 and TRBJ2-3; TRBD2 is a possible D gene (6 bases). CDR3 residues: CASSVAGGSDTQYF. CDR3 nucleotides: TGTGCCAGCAGCGTAGCTGGAGGGTCAGATACGCAGTATTTT.